The clone carrying this TCR beta chain has a single count. Germline values: CDR1 GTSNPN, CDR2 SVGIG (reference sequence). After removal of 1 base from V and 8 bases from J, the junction contained 2 bases not matched to a gene. The length of the CDR3 is 14 residues. The record originates from a study of T cell changes during pregnancy in multiple sclerosis. Assay used: immunoSEQ multiplex PCR; TCRdb lists only in-frame clones, some missing. Of roughly 53,000 clones listed, around 90% are singletons. The chain uses TRBV30 and TRBJ2-1; 13 bases match TRBD2. The origin of this receptor is a female donor with multiple sclerosis, enrolled in a pregnancy study. Sequenced material: CD8+ T cells from peripheral blood mononuclear cells, taken before pregnancy. DNA of the CDR3: TGTGCCTGGAGTGGACTAGCGGGGGGATATGAGCAGTTCTTC. It is translated as CAWSGLAGGYEQFF. The full variable domain, with the rest looked up from reference TRBV30 and TRBJ2-1, is SQTIHQWPATLVQPVGSPLSLECTVEGTSNPNLYWYRQAAGRGLQLLFYSVGIGQISSEVPQNLSASRPQDRQFILSSKKLLLSDSGFYLCAWSGLAGGYEQFFGPGTRLTVL.